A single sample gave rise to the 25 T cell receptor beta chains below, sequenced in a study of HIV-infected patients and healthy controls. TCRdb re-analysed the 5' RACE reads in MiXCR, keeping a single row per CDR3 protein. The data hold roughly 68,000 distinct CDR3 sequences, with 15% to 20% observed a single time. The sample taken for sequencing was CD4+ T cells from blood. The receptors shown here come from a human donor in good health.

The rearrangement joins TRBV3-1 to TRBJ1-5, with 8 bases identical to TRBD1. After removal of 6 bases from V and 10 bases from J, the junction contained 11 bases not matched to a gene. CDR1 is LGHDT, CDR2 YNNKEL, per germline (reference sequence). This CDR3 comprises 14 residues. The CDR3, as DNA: TGTGCCAGCAGTGTCCCCGGACAGGGAGCACCCCAGCATTTT. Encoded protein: CASSVPGQGAPQHF.

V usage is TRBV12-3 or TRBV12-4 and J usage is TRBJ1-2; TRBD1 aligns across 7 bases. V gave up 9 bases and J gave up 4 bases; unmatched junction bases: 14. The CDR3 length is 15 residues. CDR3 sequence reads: CARSAQGSGTYGYTF. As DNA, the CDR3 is TGTGCCAGAAGTGCACAGGGGTCGGGAACCTATGGCTACACCTTC.

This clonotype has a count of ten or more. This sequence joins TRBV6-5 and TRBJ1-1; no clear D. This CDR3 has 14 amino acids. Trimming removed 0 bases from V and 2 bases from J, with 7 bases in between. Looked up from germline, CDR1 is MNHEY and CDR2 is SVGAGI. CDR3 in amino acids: CASSYSNGNTEAFF. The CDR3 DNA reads TGTGCCAGCAGTTACTCGAACGGAAACACTGAAGCTTTCTTT.

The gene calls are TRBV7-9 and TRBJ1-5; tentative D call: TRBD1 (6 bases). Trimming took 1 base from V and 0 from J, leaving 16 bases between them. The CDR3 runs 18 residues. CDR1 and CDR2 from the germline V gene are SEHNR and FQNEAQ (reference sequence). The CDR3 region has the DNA TGTGCCAGCAGCTTAGGGGTACAGGGAGCTTATAGCAATCAGCCCCAGCATTTT. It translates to CASSLGVQGAYSNQPQHF. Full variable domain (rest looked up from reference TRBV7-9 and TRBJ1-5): DTGVSQNPRHKITKRGQNVTFRCDPISEHNRLYWYRQTLGQGPEFLTYFQNEAQLEKSRLLSDRFSAERPKGSFSTLEIQRTEQGDSAMYLCASSLGVQGAYSNQPQHFGDGTRLSIL.

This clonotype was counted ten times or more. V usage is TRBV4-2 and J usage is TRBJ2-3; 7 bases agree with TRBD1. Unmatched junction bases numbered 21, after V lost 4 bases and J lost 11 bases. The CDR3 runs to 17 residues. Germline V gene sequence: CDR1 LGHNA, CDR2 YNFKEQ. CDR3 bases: TGTGCCAGCAGCCGAGATGGGGCTGGGAAGAGGGACAGAAAGCAGTATTTT. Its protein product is CASSRDGAGKRDRKQYF.

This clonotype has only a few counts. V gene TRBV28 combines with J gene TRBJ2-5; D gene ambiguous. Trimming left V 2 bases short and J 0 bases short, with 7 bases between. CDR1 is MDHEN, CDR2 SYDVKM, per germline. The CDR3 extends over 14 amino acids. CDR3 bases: TGTGCCAGCAGTTTAAGCCAGTACCAAGAGACCCAGTACTTC. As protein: CASSLSQYQETQYF.

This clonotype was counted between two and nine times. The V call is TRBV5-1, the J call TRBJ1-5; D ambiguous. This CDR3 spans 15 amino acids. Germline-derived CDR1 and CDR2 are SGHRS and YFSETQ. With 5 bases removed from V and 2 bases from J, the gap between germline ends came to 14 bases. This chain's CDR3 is CASSEDYGGNQPQHF. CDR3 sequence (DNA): TGCGCCAGCAGTGAGGATTACGGTGGCAATCAGCCCCAGCATTTT.

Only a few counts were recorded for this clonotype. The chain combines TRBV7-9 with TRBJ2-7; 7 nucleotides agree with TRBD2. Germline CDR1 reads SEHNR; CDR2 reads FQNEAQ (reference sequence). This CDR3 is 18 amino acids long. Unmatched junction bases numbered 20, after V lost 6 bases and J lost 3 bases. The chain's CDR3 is CASRKRPPLAKRCYEQYF. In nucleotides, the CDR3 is TGTGCCAGCAGGAAAAGACCCCCACTAGCGAAGAGGTGCTACGAGCAGTACTTC.

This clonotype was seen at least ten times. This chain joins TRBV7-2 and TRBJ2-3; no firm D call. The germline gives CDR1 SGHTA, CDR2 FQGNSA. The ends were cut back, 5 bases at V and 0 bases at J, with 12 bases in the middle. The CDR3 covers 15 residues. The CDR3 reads CASSPYTTSTDTQYF. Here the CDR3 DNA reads TGTGCCAGCAGCCCTTACACCACTAGCACAGATACGCAGTATTTT.

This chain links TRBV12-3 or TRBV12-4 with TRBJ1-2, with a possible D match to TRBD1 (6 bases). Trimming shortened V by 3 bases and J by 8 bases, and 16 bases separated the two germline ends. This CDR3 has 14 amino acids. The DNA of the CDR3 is TGTGCCAGCAGTTTGTTGTCAGGGGACGGCGGCTACACCTTC. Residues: CASSLLSGDGGYTF.

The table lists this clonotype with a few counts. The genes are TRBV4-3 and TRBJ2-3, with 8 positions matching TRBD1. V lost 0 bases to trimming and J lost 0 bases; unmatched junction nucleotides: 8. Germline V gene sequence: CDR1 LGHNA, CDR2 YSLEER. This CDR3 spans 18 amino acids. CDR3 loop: CASSQDIPGTGSTDTQYF. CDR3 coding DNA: TGCGCCAGCAGCCAAGATATCCCCGGGACAGGAAGCACAGATACGCAGTATTTT.

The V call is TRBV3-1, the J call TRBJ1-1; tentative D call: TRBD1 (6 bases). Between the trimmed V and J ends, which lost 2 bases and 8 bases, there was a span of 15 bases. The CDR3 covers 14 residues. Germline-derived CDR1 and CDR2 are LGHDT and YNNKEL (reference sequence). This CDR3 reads CASSQMGSGTEAFF. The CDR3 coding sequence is TGTGCCAGCAGCCAAATGGGGTCGGGGACAGAAGCTTTCTTT. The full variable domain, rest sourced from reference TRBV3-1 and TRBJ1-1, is DTAVSQTPKYLVTQMGNDKSIKCEQNLGHDTMYWYKQDSKKFLKIMFSYNNKELIINETVPNRFSPKSPDKAHLNLHINSLELGDSAVYFCASSQMGSGTEAFFGQGTRLTVV.

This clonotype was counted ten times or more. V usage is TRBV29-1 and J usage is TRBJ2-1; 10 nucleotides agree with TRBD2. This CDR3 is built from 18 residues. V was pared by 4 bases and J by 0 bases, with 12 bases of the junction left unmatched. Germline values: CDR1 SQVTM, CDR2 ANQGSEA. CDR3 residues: CSVVRAGGPLGSYNEQFF. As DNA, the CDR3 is TGCAGCGTTGTTCGAGCGGGAGGGCCCCTTGGCTCCTACAATGAGCAGTTCTTC.

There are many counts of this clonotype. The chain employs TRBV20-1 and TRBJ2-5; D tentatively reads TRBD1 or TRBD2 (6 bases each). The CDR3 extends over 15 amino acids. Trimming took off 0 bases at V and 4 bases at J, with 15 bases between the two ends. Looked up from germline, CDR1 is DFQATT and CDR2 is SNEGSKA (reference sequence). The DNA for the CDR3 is TGCAGTGCTAGAGATGGTCGGGGGCTGCTAGAGACCCAGTACTTC. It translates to CSARDGRGLLETQYF.

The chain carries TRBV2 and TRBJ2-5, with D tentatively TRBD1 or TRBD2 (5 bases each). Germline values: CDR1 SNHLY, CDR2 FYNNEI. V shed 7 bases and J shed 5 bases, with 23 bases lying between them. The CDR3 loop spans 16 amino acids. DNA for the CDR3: TGTGCCAGCACTCTCCCTTTGGGGGACGGTGGGGAGACCCAGTACTTC. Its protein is CASTLPLGDGGETQYF. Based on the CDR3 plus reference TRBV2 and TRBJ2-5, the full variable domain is EPEVTQTPSHQVTQMGQEVILRCVPISNHLYFYWYRQILGQKVEFLVSFYNNEISEKSEIFDDQFSVERPDGSNFTLKIRSTKLEDSAMYFCASTLPLGDGGETQYFGPGTRLLVL.

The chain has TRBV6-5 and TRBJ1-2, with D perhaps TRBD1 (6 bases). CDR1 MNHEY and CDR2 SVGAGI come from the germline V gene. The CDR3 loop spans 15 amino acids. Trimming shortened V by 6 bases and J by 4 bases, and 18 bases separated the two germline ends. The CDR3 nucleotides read TGTGCCAGCAGCTACGGTCGGGGGCGCGGCTATGGCTACACCTTC. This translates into CASSYGRGRGYGYTF.

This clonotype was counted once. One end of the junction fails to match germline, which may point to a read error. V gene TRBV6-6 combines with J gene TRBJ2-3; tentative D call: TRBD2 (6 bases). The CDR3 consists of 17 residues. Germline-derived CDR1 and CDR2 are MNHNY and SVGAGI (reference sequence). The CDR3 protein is CASSYGLGGASTNTQYF. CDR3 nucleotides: TGTGCCAGCAGTTACGGTTTGGGCGGGGCTAGCACAAATACGCAGTATTTT.

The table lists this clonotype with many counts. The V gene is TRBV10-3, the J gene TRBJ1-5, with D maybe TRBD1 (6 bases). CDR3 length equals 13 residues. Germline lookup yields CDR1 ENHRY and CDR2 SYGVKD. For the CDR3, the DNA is TGTGCTTCGGGGGGCTTGGGCAATCAGCCCCAGCATTTT. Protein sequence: CASGGLGNQPQHF.

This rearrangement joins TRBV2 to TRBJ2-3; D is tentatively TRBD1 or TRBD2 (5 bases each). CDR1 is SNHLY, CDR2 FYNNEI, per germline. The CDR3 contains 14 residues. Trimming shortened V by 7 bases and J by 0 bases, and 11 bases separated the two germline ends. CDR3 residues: CASTPGPSTDTQYF. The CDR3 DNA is TGTGCCAGCACTCCGGGACCAAGCACAGATACGCAGTATTTT.

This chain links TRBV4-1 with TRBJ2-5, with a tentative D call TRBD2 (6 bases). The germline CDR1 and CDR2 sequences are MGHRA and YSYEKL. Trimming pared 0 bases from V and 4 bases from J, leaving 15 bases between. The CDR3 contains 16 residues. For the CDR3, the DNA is TGCGCCAGCAGCCAAGATATCCAGCTCGGGGGAGAGACCCAGTACTTC. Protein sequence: CASSQDIQLGGETQYF.

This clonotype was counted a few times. For the CDR3, the DNA is TGTGCCAGCAGCCAAGTCCAGGACGCTAACTATGGCTACACCTTC. Translating gives CASSQVQDANYGYTF. The genes are TRBV4-2 and TRBJ1-2; D is uncertain. Germline-derived CDR1 and CDR2 are LGHNA and YNFKEQ. CDR3 length: 15 residues. The V gene lost 1 base and the J gene lost 0 bases, with 9 bases spanning the gap.

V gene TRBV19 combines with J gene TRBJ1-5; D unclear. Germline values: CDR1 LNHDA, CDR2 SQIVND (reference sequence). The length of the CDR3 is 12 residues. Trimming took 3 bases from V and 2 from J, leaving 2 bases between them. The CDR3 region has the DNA TGTGCCAGTAGTATCGGCAATCAGCCCCAGCATTTT. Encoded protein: CASSIGNQPQHF.

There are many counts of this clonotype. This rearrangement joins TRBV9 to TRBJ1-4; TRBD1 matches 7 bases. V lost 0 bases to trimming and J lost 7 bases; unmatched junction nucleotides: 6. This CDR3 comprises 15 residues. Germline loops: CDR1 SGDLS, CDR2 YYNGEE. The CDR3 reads CASSVGDRETEKLFF. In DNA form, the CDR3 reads TGTGCCAGCAGCGTAGGCGACAGGGAAACTGAAAAACTGTTTTTT.

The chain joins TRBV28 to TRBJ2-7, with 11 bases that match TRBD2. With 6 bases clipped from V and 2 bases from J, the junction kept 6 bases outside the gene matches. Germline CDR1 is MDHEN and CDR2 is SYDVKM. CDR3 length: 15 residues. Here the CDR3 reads CASSSIAGGAYEQYF. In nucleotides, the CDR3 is TGTGCCAGCAGCTCCATAGCGGGAGGGGCCTACGAGCAGTACTTC.

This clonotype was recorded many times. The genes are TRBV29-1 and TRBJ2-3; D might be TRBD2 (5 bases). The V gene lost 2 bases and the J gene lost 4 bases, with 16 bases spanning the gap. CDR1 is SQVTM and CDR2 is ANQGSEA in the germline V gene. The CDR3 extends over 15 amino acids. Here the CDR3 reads CSVESRKDSSDTQYF. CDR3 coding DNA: TGCAGCGTTGAAAGTCGAAAGGACTCTTCAGATACGCAGTATTTT.